This paragraph covers one T cell receptor beta chain sequence. The sample belongs to a study of T-cell reconstitution after alpha-beta-depleted transplantation in children. Unique molecular identifiers were used in preparing the TCRbeta library. A single record per CDR3 protein comes from TCRdb applying MiXCR to the PCR reads. The sample shows 580,000 or so distinct CDR3 sequences, 20% to 25% of them seen only once. The V and J ends lost 5 bases and 2 bases respectively, with 10 bases between them. The length of the CDR3 is 14 residues. Germline CDR1 is SGHVS and CDR2 is FNYEAQ. This TCR was sampled from a boy under two years old who had a stem cell transplant for acute myeloid leukemia, so the T cells may come from the graft donor. The chain recombines TRBV7-6 with TRBJ2-4; D is unresolved. Source: PBMCs, mostly from graft donor cells, taken 360 days after TCRalphabeta/CD19-depleted stem cell transplant. CDR3 sequence (DNA): TGTGCCAGCAGCCCTAGAGCGCCCAAAAACATTCAGTACTTC. This translates into CASSPRAPKNIQYF. The whole variable domain, remainder taken from reference TRBV7-6 and TRBJ2-4, is GAGVSQSPRYKVTKRGQDVALRCDPISGHVSLYWYRQALGQGPEFLTYFNYEAQQDKSGLPNDRFSAERPEGSISTLTIQRTEQRDSAMYRCASSPRAPKNIQYFGAGTRLSVL.